This TCR beta chain was found in a study of blood T cell repertoires in COVID-19. About the study: COVID-19 samples collected from the United States, Italy and Spain covered acute and convalescent phases. The analysed material was cDNA or gDNA that came from T cells, B-cell-depleted T cells, or PBMCs.

Germline values: CDR1 SGHRS, CDR2 YFSETQ. The CDR3 consists of 16 residues. Unmatched junction bases numbered 12, after V lost 0 bases and J lost 9 bases. This clone has only a few counts. As processed by the authors: Amplified reference gene primers provided the basis for estimating nucleated cell counts. Sequencing was performed with immunoSEQ multiplex PCR; in TCRdb, only in-frame clones are kept and a portion is missing. V and J calls and clone size are as listed in that table; D and trimming were resolved from the DNA. Among around 300,000 clones, over 75% were seen once, and the ten largest hold roughly 7.8%.

Material: peripheral blood. V usage is TRBV5-1 and J usage is TRBJ2-7; 10 bases match TRBD1. The source is a human donor in a cohort sampled during active COVID-19. The CDR3: CASSLAGQGTGDGQYF. As DNA, the CDR3 is TGCGCCAGCAGCTTGGCCGGTCAGGGGACAGGGGACGGGCAGTACTTC. Based on the CDR3 plus reference TRBV5-1 and TRBJ2-7, the full variable domain is KAGVTQTPRYLIKTRGQQVTLSCSPISGHRSVSWYQQTPGQGLQFLFEYFSETQRNKGNFPGRFSGRQFSNSRSEMNVSTLELGDSALYLCASSLAGQGTGDGQYFGPGTRLTVT.